This T cell receptor (beta chain) originates from a study of shared clonotypes between healthy human individuals. Comments on this clone: As yet, its antigen is unknown.

The naive CD8 subset, CD45RO-negative cells positively selected for CCR7, excluded terminally differentiated effector memory CD45RA+ cells. Germline V gene lookup returns CDR1 SGHTA and CDR2 FQGTGA. CDR3 length: 14 residues. J lost 8 bases, V lost 2 bases, and 7 bases had no gene match. A deep-level run was used for the assay. Authors' analysis steps: ImmunoSEQ gave junction-only sequences without quality scores, so filtering differed. Assay used: immunoSEQ multiplex PCR; TCRdb lists only in-frame clones, some missing. The DNA was the basis for D and trimming; V, J and clone size are from that table. Altogether about 700,000 clones are present, 92% being singletons, with the ten largest covering approximately 25%. Notes on the study in general: The sharing of approximately 5.1% of naive CD4 clonotypes was seen across a few donors. Naive subsets usually exceeded memory subsets in estimated richness.

The chain joins TRBV7-3 to TRBJ1-2; 8 nucleotides line up with TRBD1. This sequence originates from a man younger than 40 in good health. Sequencing was performed on naive CD8+ T cells sorted from blood. CDR3 amino acids: CASSLGQGAVGYTF. The CDR3 coding sequence is TGTGCCAGCAGCTTAGGGCAGGGGGCCGTCGGCTACACCTTC. Full variable domain (missing parts from reference TRBV7-3 and TRBJ1-2): GAGVSQTPSNKVTEKGKYVELRCDPISGHTALYWYRQSLGQGPEFLIYFQGTGAADDSGLPNDRFFAVRPEGSVSTLKIQRTERGDSAVYLCASSLGQGAVGYTFGSGTRLTVV.